Listed below are T cell receptor beta chains from one sample, sequenced in a study of cytomegalovirus exposure and HLA in healthy donors. Profiling relied on immunoSEQ multiplex PCR, and the TCRdb table lists in-frame clones only, not all of them. Among some 130,000 clones, roughly 86% were seen once, and the ten largest hold approximately 1.5%. Sequencing was done on a sample of PBMCs. The source is a man between 25 and 39 years old in good health and CMV-seronegative. Each CDR3 is given with its conserved first and last residue. The order of the fields is CDR3 protein, CDR3 DNA, clone size, D gene, J gene, V gene. D genes are given only for firm matches. A clone size is listed for some rows: how often the clone was seen (once, few, many), or a class if it is expanded.

cdr3_aa: CASSPGANTEAFF
cdr3_nt: TGTGCCAGCTCACCAGGGGCGAACACTGAAGCTTTCTTT
clone_size: -
d_call: -
j_call: TRBJ1-1
v_call: TRBV18

cdr3_aa: CASGDTRSGNTIYF
cdr3_nt: TGCGCCAGCGGGGACACCCGCTCTGGAAACACCATATATTTT
clone_size: -
d_call: -
j_call: TRBJ1-3
v_call: TRBV5-1

cdr3_aa: CASSLNINQPQHF
cdr3_nt: TGTGCCAGCAGCTTAAATATCAATCAGCCCCAGCATTTT
clone_size: -
d_call: -
j_call: TRBJ1-5
v_call: TRBV7-2

cdr3_aa: CASSQGSTPNEKLFF
cdr3_nt: TGCGCCAGCAGCCAGGGCTCAACACCTAATGAAAAACTGTTTTTT
clone_size: -
d_call: -
j_call: TRBJ1-4
v_call: TRBV4-3

cdr3_aa: CASSVGYWGVPWDTEAFF
cdr3_nt: TGTGCCAGCAGCGTAGGGTATTGGGGGGTACCGTGGGACACTGAAGCTTTCTTT
clone_size: -
d_call: -
j_call: TRBJ1-1
v_call: TRBV9

cdr3_aa: CASSIPGGKAFF
cdr3_nt: TGTGCCAGTAGTATCCCAGGGGGCAAAGCTTTCTTT
clone_size: once
d_call: TRBD1
j_call: TRBJ1-1
v_call: TRBV19

cdr3_aa: CAWSVLGGASGNTIYF
cdr3_nt: TGTGCCTGGAGTGTATTGGGTGGGGCTTCTGGAAACACCATATATTTT
clone_size: -
d_call: -
j_call: TRBJ1-3
v_call: TRBV30

cdr3_aa: CASSWDSPNSPLHF
cdr3_nt: TGTGCCAGCAGCTGGGACAGCCCTAATTCACCCCTCCACTTT
clone_size: -
d_call: TRBD1
j_call: TRBJ1-6
v_call: TRBV5-4

cdr3_aa: CAWNRKGGAWDDTEAFF
cdr3_nt: TGTGCCTGGAACAGAAAAGGGGGGGCATGGGATGACACTGAAGCTTTCTTT
clone_size: -
d_call: -
j_call: TRBJ1-1
v_call: TRBV30

cdr3_aa: CASSSPSPEQYF
cdr3_nt: TGTGCCAGCAGTTCCCCCTCTCCCGAGCAGTACTTC
clone_size: -
d_call: -
j_call: TRBJ2-7
v_call: TRBV7-9

cdr3_aa: CASSLSPGSSSSYEQYF
cdr3_nt: TGTGCCAGCAGCCTATCCCCCGGGAGCTCAAGCTCCTACGAGCAGTACTTC
clone_size: -
d_call: -
j_call: TRBJ2-7
v_call: TRBV27

cdr3_aa: CAVKTSGRSGTGELFF
cdr3_nt: TGTGCCGTCAAGACTAGCGGGAGATCCGGCACCGGGGAGCTGTTTTTT
clone_size: -
d_call: TRBD2
j_call: TRBJ2-2
v_call: TRBV19

cdr3_aa: CATGTEGTGELFF
cdr3_nt: TGCGCCACGGGGACAGAAGGGACCGGGGAGCTGTTTTTT
clone_size: -
d_call: TRBD1
j_call: TRBJ2-2
v_call: TRBV5-1

cdr3_aa: CASSFSPGTGELFF
cdr3_nt: TGTGCCAGCAGCTTTTCCCCGGGCACCGGGGAGCTGTTTTTT
clone_size: -
d_call: -
j_call: TRBJ2-2
v_call: TRBV5-4

cdr3_aa: CAISGGLAESSYEQYF
cdr3_nt: TGTGCCATCAGTGGGGGACTAGCGGAAAGCTCCTACGAGCAGTACTTC
clone_size: -
d_call: TRBD2
j_call: TRBJ2-7
v_call: TRBV10-3

cdr3_aa: CASSVAPTSGSYNEQFF
cdr3_nt: TGTGCCAGCAGCGTAGCTCCTACTAGCGGGAGTTACAATGAGCAGTTCTTC
clone_size: -
d_call: TRBD2
j_call: TRBJ2-1
v_call: TRBV9

cdr3_aa: CASKKREDTGELFF
cdr3_nt: TGTGCCAGCAAAAAGAGGGAGGACACCGGGGAGCTGTTTTTT
clone_size: -
d_call: -
j_call: TRBJ2-2
v_call: TRBV9

cdr3_aa: CASSLGQDRGYTF
cdr3_nt: TGCGCCAGCAGCTTGGGGCAGGACAGGGGCTACACCTTC
clone_size: -
d_call: TRBD1
j_call: TRBJ1-2
v_call: TRBV5-1

cdr3_aa: CSVVPGQRSYEQYF
cdr3_nt: TGCAGCGTTGTACCGGGACAGCGCTCCTACGAGCAGTACTTC
clone_size: -
d_call: TRBD1
j_call: TRBJ2-7
v_call: TRBV29-1

cdr3_aa: CASSHIAGVDGELFF
cdr3_nt: TGCGCCAGCAGTCACATAGCGGGAGTGGACGGGGAGCTGTTTTTT
clone_size: -
d_call: TRBD2
j_call: TRBJ2-2
v_call: TRBV5-1

cdr3_aa: CASSQSRESPLHF
cdr3_nt: TGTGCCAGCAGCCAATCGCGAGAATCACCCCTCCACTTT
clone_size: -
d_call: -
j_call: TRBJ1-6
v_call: TRBV16

cdr3_aa: CASSLIRTNYGYTF
cdr3_nt: TGTGCCAGCAGTTTAATCAGGACTAACTATGGCTACACCTTC
clone_size: once
d_call: -
j_call: TRBJ1-2
v_call: TRBV2

cdr3_aa: CASSSGTGGDWRMEETQYF
cdr3_nt: TGTGCCAGCAGCTCCGGGACAGGGGGCGATTGGAGGATGGAAGAGACCCAGTACTTC
clone_size: -
d_call: TRBD1
j_call: TRBJ2-5
v_call: TRBV5-4

cdr3_aa: CASSSPGDYGYTF
cdr3_nt: TGTGCCAGCAGTTCACCCGGGGACTATGGCTACACCTTC
clone_size: few
d_call: -
j_call: TRBJ1-2
v_call: TRBV6-5

cdr3_aa: CASSSIGGADPNQPQHF
cdr3_nt: TGTGCCAGTAGTTCGATAGGAGGGGCCGACCCCAATCAGCCCCAGCATTTT
clone_size: -
d_call: -
j_call: TRBJ1-5
v_call: TRBV19

cdr3_aa: CASSGQGRQQTQYF
cdr3_nt: TGTGCCAGCAGTGGACAGGGAAGGCAGCAGACCCAGTACTTC
clone_size: -
d_call: TRBD1
j_call: TRBJ2-5
v_call: TRBV25-1

cdr3_aa: CSVGQGWGTEAFF
cdr3_nt: TGCAGCGTTGGACAGGGATGGGGTACTGAAGCTTTCTTT
clone_size: -
d_call: TRBD1
j_call: TRBJ1-1
v_call: TRBV29-1

cdr3_aa: CASSPSFRTGGLWNTEAFF
cdr3_nt: TGTGCCAGCAGCCCGAGTTTTAGGACAGGGGGGCTATGGAACACTGAAGCTTTCTTT
clone_size: -
d_call: TRBD1
j_call: TRBJ1-1
v_call: TRBV7-9